This T cell receptor (beta chain) came from a study of T-cell reconstitution after alpha-beta-depleted transplantation in children. Library preparation (for TCRbeta) was performed with unique molecular identifiers. In TCRdb, the PCR reads were re-called with MiXCR into one record per CDR3 protein. Of more than 85,000 distinct CDR3 sequences listed, approximately 10% are singletons. The CDR3 has 11 residues. Per the germline V gene, CDR1 is MDHEN and CDR2 is SYDVKM. Trimming shortened V by 4 bases and J by 2 bases, and 3 bases separated the two germline ends. This clonotype was observed at least ten times.

Sequences were derived from PBMCs from the stem cell graft donor, sampled from the stem cell graft. This chain joins TRBV28 and TRBJ2-7; D not certain. This clonotype originated in a human donor who donated a stem cell graft to a child with acute lymphoblastic leukemia. The CDR3 bases are TGTGCCAGCAGTTCGACCTACGAGCAGTACTTC. Amino acid sequence: CASSSTYEQYF.